The 21 T cell receptor beta chains presented below share a single source sample, sequenced in a study of blood T cells in healthy people across ages. Through a sample-barcoded 5' primer and a J-beta primer mix, a second PCR was run for about 7 to 12 cycles. TCRdb used MiXCR to reprocess the 5' RACE reads, holding one entry per CDR3 protein. The table records 1 million or so distinct CDR3 sequences, roughly 24% of them present only once. The same specimen was also included in a second study, on T cells of mothers and their children.

The specimen was blood. The receptors originated from a girl aged 2 to 9 in good health.

This clonotype was observed a few times. The J gene is TRBJ2-5, the V gene TRBV6-5; D is possibly TRBD1 (7 bases). Germline CDR1 MNHEY, CDR2 SVGAGI. V lost 1 base and J 2 bases, leaving 11 bases between the germline ends. There are 15 residues in the CDR3. The CDR3 coding sequence is TGTGCCAGCAGTTACTTACAGGGGAGGCAAGAGACCCAGTACTTC. Protein sequence: CASSYLQGRQETQYF.

This clonotype was counted only a few times. V gene TRBV5-4 combines with J gene TRBJ2-7, with D unclear. V was trimmed by 1 base and J by 5 bases, leaving 16 bases between them. The CDR3 runs 15 residues. The germline V gene has CDR1 SGHNT and CDR2 YYREEE (reference sequence). CDR3 loop: CASSLWSVQVDEQYF. The CDR3 DNA reads TGTGCCAGCAGCTTGTGGTCAGTTCAGGTCGACGAGCAGTACTTC.

This clonotype was counted between two and nine times. The chain combines TRBV20-1 with TRBJ2-3; 8 nucleotides line up with TRBD2. V trimming: 5 bases; J trimming: 3 bases; junction bases outside the gene matches: 10. The CDR3 length is 15 residues. CDR1 and CDR2 from the germline V gene are DFQATT and SNEGSKA (reference sequence). CDR3 in DNA: TGCAGTGCTCACTCCGGGACTAGAGCGACAGATACGCAGTATTTT. Translating gives CSAHSGTRATDTQYF.

This clonotype was counted between two and nine times. The chain employs TRBV20-1 and TRBJ1-2; 7 bases agree with TRBD1. The CDR3 runs 12 residues. Germline lookup yields CDR1 DFQATT and CDR2 SNEGSKA (reference sequence). V shed 6 bases and J 8 bases; nucleotides not matched to a gene: 9. In nucleotides, the CDR3 is TGCAGTGCCCAGGGGGGAGCGAGAGGCTACACCTTC. Its protein product is CSAQGGARGYTF.

V gene TRBV29-1 combines with J gene TRBJ2-5; D gene ambiguous. V lost 7 bases to trimming and J lost 5 bases, with 11 bases between them. There are 11 residues in the CDR3. Germline assignment: CDR1 SQVTM and CDR2 ANQGSEA. CDR3 DNA sequence: TGCAGCGGCCAGTTAGGGGAGACCCAGTACTTC. Its protein is CSGQLGETQYF.

Remarks on this clonotype: Sequence at one end of the junction differs from germline and may be a read error. The V call is TRBV20-1, the J call TRBJ1-6; a weak D match, TRBD1 (5 bases). The length of the CDR3 is 16 residues. From germline, CDR1 is DFQATT and CDR2 SNEGSKA (reference sequence). The CDR3 here is CSARDTARGTDSPLYF. In DNA form, the CDR3 reads TGCAGTGCTAGAGATACGGCTAGGGGTACGGATTCACCCCTCTACTTT.

This clonotype was seen a handful of times. V and J are TRBV7-3 and TRBJ2-7; TRBD2 matches at 11 bases. Germline CDR1 reads SGHTA; CDR2 reads FQGTGA. The V and J ends lost 5 bases and 4 bases, in that order; junction bases with no gene match: 4. The CDR3 totals 14 residues. The DNA for the CDR3 is TGTGCCAGCAGCAACCTAGCGGGAGGATACGAGCAGTACTTC. It yields the protein CASSNLAGGYEQYF.

V gene TRBV12-3 or TRBV12-4 combines with J gene TRBJ2-4, with unresolved D. V was pared by 3 bases and J by 7 bases, with 10 bases between. CDR3 length: 13 residues. The CDR3 is CASSFDTGNIQYF. CDR3 sequence (DNA): TGTGCCAGCAGTTTTGATACCGGGAACATTCAGTACTTC.

Only a few counts were recorded for this clonotype. CDR3 in DNA: TGTGCCAGCAGCCTCTACCTAGGGACGGAGGACATTCAGTACTTC. Translating gives CASSLYLGTEDIQYF. The gene calls are TRBV3-1 and TRBJ2-4, with D possibly being TRBD1 or TRBD2 (5 bases each). CDR3 length equals 15 residues. Trimming removed 4 bases at V and 8 bases at J, with 18 bases between. In germline, CDR1 is LGHDT, CDR2 YNNKEL (reference sequence).

This clonotype showed up just a few times. The chain carries TRBV9 and TRBJ1-2; D is possibly TRBD1 (5 bases). The CDR3 sequence is 15 residues long. Germline-derived CDR1 and CDR2 are SGDLS and YYNGEE. V lost 4 bases to trimming and J lost 1 base, with 14 bases between them. The CDR3 region has the DNA TGTGCCAGCAGCCCCAGGAGACAGATTAACTATGGCTACACCTTC. Translated: CASSPRRQINYGYTF. Full variable domain (outside the CDR3, taken from reference TRBV9 and TRBJ1-2): DSGVTQTPKHLITATGQRVTLRCSPRSGDLSVYWYQQSLDQGLQFLIQYYNGEERAKGNILERFSAQQFPDLHSELNLSSLELGDSALYFCASSPRRQINYGYTFGSGTRLTVV.

The chain links TRBV6-4 to TRBJ2-2; TRBD2 matches 9 bases. CDR1 MRHNA and CDR2 SNTAGT come from the germline V gene. The CDR3 contains 15 residues. Trimming removed 2 bases from V and 4 bases from J; junction bases left unmatched: 2. The CDR3 nucleotides read TGTGCCAGCAGTGACAGGCGGGAGGGCACCGGGGAGCTGTTTTTT. It translates to CASSDRREGTGELFF.

The rearrangement uses TRBV12-3 or TRBV12-4 and TRBJ2-7; D may be TRBD2 (5 bases). This CDR3 has 13 residues. V gave up 7 bases and J gave up 0 bases, with 10 bases separating them. The CDR3, as DNA: TGTGCCAGCACCCCCCGGGGCTCCTACGAGCAGTACTTC. Translation: CASTPRGSYEQYF.

The rearrangement joins TRBV28 to TRBJ1-1; D gene unclear. The CDR3 sequence is 13 residues long. Trimming shortened V by 5 bases and J by 3 bases, and 10 bases separated the two germline ends. Germline lookup yields CDR1 MDHEN and CDR2 SYDVKM. DNA of the CDR3: TGTGCCAGCAGTACTCAGGTAGACACTGAAGCTTTCTTT. Translated: CASSTQVDTEAFF.

The rearrangement links TRBV28 to TRBJ2-5; 7 nucleotides line up with TRBD1. The J call is in doubt because the DNA end fits TRBJ2-7 better. This CDR3 has 14 amino acids. From germline, CDR1 is MDHEN and CDR2 SYDVKM. This CDR3 is CASSKTGVSYEQYF. In nucleotides, the CDR3 is TGTGCCAGCAGTAAAACAGGGGTCTCCTACGAGCAGTACTTC.

This clonotype was found a few times. The chain couples TRBV7-9 to TRBJ2-5; D is undetermined. TRBJ2-1 matches the DNA end more closely, so the J call is doubtful. Germline V gene lookup returns CDR1 SEHNR and CDR2 FQNEAQ (reference sequence). The CDR3 is made up of 13 amino acids. CDR3 region: CASSLDPVNEQFF. As DNA, the CDR3 is TGTGCCAGCAGCTTAGACCCCGTGAATGAGCAGTTCTTC.

This clonotype was picked up a small number of times. The chain has TRBV2 and TRBJ1-4, with unresolved D. The V gene lost 3 bases and the J gene lost 8 bases, with 16 bases spanning the gap. Germline V gene data show CDR1 as SNHLY and CDR2 as FYNNEI. This CDR3 contains 15 residues. The CDR3 spells CASSDGEPWREKLFF. CDR3 coding DNA: TGTGCCAGCAGTGATGGAGAACCTTGGAGAGAAAAACTGTTTTTT.

This clonotype has more than one count but fewer than ten. This rearrangement joins TRBV7-9 to TRBJ2-2, with D maybe TRBD2 (7 bases). V was trimmed by 5 bases and J by 4 bases, leaving 17 bases between them. Germline V gene lookup returns CDR1 SEHNR and CDR2 FQNEAQ (reference sequence). The CDR3 length is 16 residues. The CDR3 sequence: CASSPDSAGATGELFF. Written as DNA, the CDR3 is TGTGCCAGCAGCCCCGACAGTGCGGGGGCCACCGGGGAGCTGTTTTTT.

V gene TRBV20-1 combines with J gene TRBJ1-4, with 7 positions matching TRBD1. Unmatched junction bases numbered 13, after V lost 5 bases and J lost 7 bases. The length of the CDR3 is 15 residues. The germline gives CDR1 DFQATT, CDR2 SNEGSKA (reference sequence). Written as DNA, the CDR3 is TGCAGTGCTCCCTCAGGGGGGAGGGCGGCTGAAAAACTGTTTTTT. This gives the protein CSAPSGGRAAEKLFF.

The V call is TRBV7-2, the J call TRBJ1-4, with 7 positions matching TRBD1. The germline V gene encodes CDR1 SGHTA and CDR2 FQGNSA. There are 15 residues in the CDR3. The ends lost 4 bases at V and 6 bases at J; junction bases unmatched: 8. DNA of the CDR3: TGTGCCAGCAGCTCCTCGGGACAGCAGGATGAAAAACTGTTTTTT. Translation: CASSSSGQQDEKLFF.

This clonotype was detected a few times. The chain has TRBV4-3 and TRBJ2-5; 7 nucleotides match TRBD2. With V trimmed by 1 base and J by 5 bases, 13 bases remained unmatched. CDR1 is LGHNA, CDR2 YSLEER, per germline. The CDR3 extends over 17 amino acids. CDR3 nucleotide sequence: TGCGCCAGCAGCCAAGGTGTCGGTGGGGGGGGGATGGAGACCCAGTACTTC. Its protein product is CASSQGVGGGGMETQYF.

The chain has TRBV6-2 or TRBV6-3 and TRBJ1-6, with 7 nucleotides matching TRBD1. V lost 8 bases, J lost 9 bases, and 10 bases stayed unmatched. Germline V gene data show CDR1 as MNHEY and CDR2 as SVGEGT. The CDR3 is made up of 14 amino acids. In nucleotides, the CDR3 is TGTGCCAGCGGATCCGGGACAGAAGGTTCACCCCTCCACTTT. Translating gives CASGSGTEGSPLHF.